This T cell receptor (beta chain) is from a study of blood T cell repertoires in COVID-19. The wider study: Samples taken during acute and convalescent COVID-19 were collected in the United States, Italy and Spain. Nucleic acid was either cDNA or gDNA, and it came from T cells, B-cell-depleted T cells, or PBMCs.

TCRdb keeps only in-frame clones here, not all; method: immunoSEQ multiplex PCR. This sample has roughly 250,000 clones, with more than 70% found just once. About this clone itself: Different DNA sequences within this sample yield the same CDR3.

Participants were aged about 18 to 90 years from around 25 US areas. Germline V gene lookup returns CDR1 SGDLS and CDR2 YYNGEE. The CDR3 has 13 residues. Trimming stripped 0 bases from V and 1 base from J, with 5 bases between. This chain links TRBV9 with TRBJ2-7, with D uncertain. This TCR came from a woman aged 45-65 years who had recovered from COVID-19. Sample: PBMCs or T cells enriched from blood (not recorded which). CDR3 region: CASSVAPSYEQYF. The CDR3 DNA sequence: TGTGCCAGCAGCGTAGCCCCGTCCTACGAGCAGTACTTC.